Listed below are T cell receptor beta chains from one sample, sequenced in a study of shared clonotypes between healthy human individuals. Libraries were prepared by immunoSEQ multiplex PCR; TCRdb keeps only in-frame clonotypes and omits some of them. The sample lists around 2,000,000 clones; over 85% were seen once. Input material: naive CD8+ T cells sorted from blood. The origin of the receptors is a man in his late teens or twenties in good health. CDR3s include the opening cysteine and the closing phenylalanine or tryptophan. A D gene is named only where the DNA matches it firmly. Size is omitted from some rows. Given values are once, few, many or a class for expanded clones.

clone size	V gene	D gene	J gene	CDR3 DNA	CDR3 protein
-	TRBV13	TRBD1	TRBJ1-4	TGTGCCAGCAGCTTAGGGGTTAGGGGGCCGGAAAAACTGTTTTTT	CASSLGVRGPEKLFF
-	TRBV27	TRBD2	TRBJ2-7	TGTGCCAGCAGCCGGACGGGGGGGTACGAGCAGTACTTC	CASSRTGGYEQYF
-	TRBV7-9	-	TRBJ1-5	TGTGCCAGCAGCTTGGGATATCAGCCCCAGCATTTT	CASSLGYQPQHF
-	TRBV5-6	-	TRBJ1-2	TGTGCCAGCAGCTTATCCGGGGCGATTAACTATGGCTACACCTTC	CASSLSGAINYGYTF
-	TRBV29-1	-	TRBJ2-6	TGCAGCGTTGAAGGGGGCTCTGGGGCCAACGTCCTGACTTTC	CSVEGGSGANVLTF
-	TRBV2	-	TRBJ1-1	TGTGCCAGGCTGGGTGAGAGCACTGAAGCTTTCTTT	CARLGESTEAFF
-	TRBV5-4	TRBD1	TRBJ1-2	TGTGCCAGCAGCCAGGACAGGGGGCATGGCTACACCTTC	CASSQDRGHGYTF
-	TRBV19	-	TRBJ2-3	TGTGCCAGTAGTATAGACTCACGGAGCACAGATACGCAGTATTTT	CASSIDSRSTDTQYF
-	TRBV4-1	TRBD1	TRBJ2-1	TGCGCCAGCAGCCAAGCCAGGGGGCTCGACAATGAGCAGTTCTTC	CASSQARGLDNEQFF
-	TRBV2	TRBD1	TRBJ1-1	TGTGCCAGTGACAGGGGAACCATGAACACTGAAGCTTTCTTT	CASDRGTMNTEAFF
-	TRBV10-3	TRBD1	TRBJ2-7	TGTGCCATCAGTGACTCCCCAGGGGGCAGCTACGAGCAGTACTTC	CAISDSPGGSYEQYF
-	TRBV6-5	-	TRBJ1-2	TGTGCCAGCACGAACGGGGGGGGCGCTTACTATGGCTACACCTTC	CASTNGGGAYYGYTF
-	TRBV2	-	TRBJ2-5	TGTGCCAGCAGTGTGCTGGGGGGGCGAGAGACCCAGTACTTC	CASSVLGGRETQYF
-	TRBV4-1	TRBD2	TRBJ2-1	TGCGCCAGCAGCCACCCGTTCGGGGGGGGGCCGTACAATGAGCAGTTCTTC	CASSHPFGGGPYNEQFF
-	TRBV7-9	TRBD2	TRBJ2-1	TGTGCCAGCAGCTCCCCTAGCGGGAGGGACAATGAGCAGTTCTTC	CASSSPSGRDNEQFF
-	TRBV2	-	TRBJ2-3	TGTGCCAGCAGTGATCTGGCGGGTGGTTCCACAGATACGCAGTATTTT	CASSDLAGGSTDTQYF
-	TRBV5-4	TRBD1	TRBJ1-2	TGTGCCAGCAGCTCCCCTGGACAGGGGAACTATGGCTACACCTTC	CASSSPGQGNYGYTF
-	TRBV7-2	-	TRBJ2-1	TGTGCCAGCAGCTTAGCGGGCACTTACAATGAGCAGTTCTTC	CASSLAGTYNEQFF
-	TRBV5-4	TRBD2	TRBJ2-7	TGTGCCAGCAGCCCAGGGACTAAAACCTACGAGCAGTACTTC	CASSPGTKTYEQYF
-	TRBV7-9	-	TRBJ2-5	TGTGCCAGCAGCTTAGCACTCGCAGAGTGGGTAGGCCAAGAGACCCAGTACTTC	CASSLALAEWVGQETQYF
-	TRBV7-2	-	TRBJ2-7	TGTGCCAGCAGCTCGCCAGGGCAGGGCTACGAGCAGTACTTC	CASSSPGQGYEQYF
-	TRBV9	-	TRBJ2-7	TGTGCCAGCCCGCCGGCGTTGGGGGTAGCCTACGAGCAGTACTTC	CASPPALGVAYEQYF
-	TRBV13	-	TRBJ1-1	TGTGCCAGCAGCACCAGGGGTAGCGACACTGAAGCTTTCTTT	CASSTRGSDTEAFF
-	TRBV13	-	TRBJ2-1	TGTGCCAGCAGCTTAGGCGCAGGGGTAAATGAGCAGTTCTTC	CASSLGAGVNEQFF
-	TRBV7-2	TRBD2	TRBJ2-7	TGTGCCAGCAGCTTACTAGCGGGAGTTATCTACGAGCAGTACTTC	CASSLLAGVIYEQYF
-	TRBV11-3	-	TRBJ2-7	TGTGCCAGCAGCTCCGTCGGGCCTCCTGGCTCCGGCGAGCAGTACTTC	CASSSVGPPGSGEQYF
once	TRBV2	TRBD1	TRBJ1-2	TGTGCCAGCAGTGTGGGACAGGGTTATGGCTACACCTTC	CASSVGQGYGYTF
once	TRBV2	-	TRBJ1-2	TGTGCCAGCAGTGAATCCACAGGGTTGGTAGCTAACTATGGCTACACCTTC	CASSESTGLVANYGYTF
-	TRBV27	-	TRBJ2-7	TGTGCCAGCAGTTTATATGGAGGTCTCTCCTACGAGCAGTACTTC	CASSLYGGLSYEQYF
-	TRBV30	-	TRBJ2-5	TGTGCCTGGAGACTAGGCAAAGAGACCCAGTACTTC	CAWRLGKETQYF
-	TRBV5-5	-	TRBJ2-3	TGTGCCAGCAGCTTGCTCCCAGGGGATACGCAGTATTTT	CASSLLPGDTQYF
-	TRBV30	-	TRBJ2-7	TGTGCCTGGAGCAACTGGGACTTCTCCTACGAGCAGTACTTC	CAWSNWDFSYEQYF
-	TRBV7-8	-	TRBJ2-4	TGTGCCAGCAGCTCTACTCAGGGGTACATTCAGTACTTC	CASSSTQGYIQYF
-	TRBV7-8	-	TRBJ2-5	TGTGCCAGCAGCGACCGTGGGGAGACCCAGTACTTC	CASSDRGETQYF
many	TRBV10-3	-	TRBJ2-1	TGTGCCATCAGTGACGGGAATGGGGAATTAATGGGGAATGAGCAGTTCTTC	CAISDGNGELMGNEQFF
-	TRBV19	-	TRBJ1-5	TGTGCCAGTCCGGACTGCCCGTATCAGCCCCAGCATTTT	CASPDCPYQPQHF
-	TRBV7-9	-	TRBJ1-1	TGTGCCAGCAGCTTGCCCCTAGACTCGGGGGCTTTCTTT	CASSLPLDSGAFF
-	TRBV4-1	-	TRBJ2-5	TGCGCCAGCAGCCAAGTGGGGGCTGAAGAGACCCAGTACTTC	CASSQVGAEETQYF
once	TRBV6-5	-	TRBJ2-7	TGTGCCAGCAGTTACTCGGCCACCCGCGAGCAGTACTTC	CASSYSATREQYF
-	TRBV11-3	-	TRBJ1-2	TGTGCCAGCAGCTCGCTCCGGGGGGCTAACTATGGCTACACCTTC	CASSSLRGANYGYTF
once	TRBV5-1	TRBD2	TRBJ2-3	TGCGCCAGCAGTTGGAGCGGGGGGGCCTTATCGACGCAGTATTTT	CASSWSGGALSTQYF
-	TRBV27	-	TRBJ2-3	TGTGCCAGCAGTTTATTCCGCACAGATACGCAGTATTTT	CASSLFRTDTQYF
-	TRBV11-2	-	TRBJ2-7	TGTGCCAGCACCGAACAGGGTAATGATAGAGACGAGCAGTACTTC	CASTEQGNDRDEQYF
-	TRBV19	-	TRBJ2-1	TGTGCCAGTAGTATGATGGACTACAATGAGCAGTTCTTC	CASSMMDYNEQFF
-	TRBV6-5	-	TRBJ2-2	TGTGCCAGCAGTTACTCGGCAGGGTACACCGGGGAGCTGTTTTTT	CASSYSAGYTGELFF
-	TRBV13	-	TRBJ2-2	TGTGCCAGCAGCTTAGGCCTCCTAATGACGCAAGGGGAGCTGTTTTTT	CASSLGLLMTQGELFF